The present TCR beta chain was sequenced within a study of graft-versus-host responses after intestinal transplantation. Study as a whole: Uniformly, recipients were administered anti-thymocyte globulin induction with subsequent tacrolimus and steroids for roughly three years. Study-level points and caveats: Clonal ratios of graft-versus-host to host-versus-graft in allografts were high for patients exhibiting graft-donor T cell macrochimerism. GvH clones detected in recipient marrow included some appearing first in ileum or blood. Among circulating GvH clones, peak levels were associated with early post-transplant declines in HvG clones.

Note on this clone: Its antigen is currently unknown.

This table comes from immunoSEQ multiplex PCR, and its TCRdb copy is limited to in-frame clones, with some not included. This sample has around 97,000 clones, with 91% found just once. Germline CDR1 is MGHRA and CDR2 is YSYEKL. The junction had 8 bases not matched to a gene; V was cut back by 0 bases and J by 8 bases. This CDR3 region has 17 residues. Sequenced here: unstimulated CD4+ T cells sorted from spleen or lymph node cells, sampled before transplant. This receptor was taken from a human donor who was the organ donor for an intestinal transplant. The chain joins TRBV4-1 to TRBJ2-7, with TRBD2 matching over 15 bases. CDR3 nucleotides: TGCGCCAGCAGCCAAGATTTCGGACTAGCGGGGGGGCTGAAGCAGTACTTC. Protein: CASSQDFGLAGGLKQYF.